This T cell receptor (beta chain) stems from a study of T cells after yellow fever vaccination. MiXCR, applied by TCRdb to the 5' RACE reads, yields one record per CDR3 protein. The sample consists of nearly 550,000 distinct CDR3 sequences, less than 20% of them appearing once. Germline loops: CDR1 SGHDN, CDR2 FVKESK. This CDR3 has 14 residues. Trimming took off 0 bases at V and 7 bases at J, with 9 bases between the two ends. This TCR was recovered from a man aged 25 to 40 who received the YFV17D yellow fever vaccine. The sample in question was PBMCs, obtained 15 days after the yellow fever booster vaccination. This sequence joins TRBV14 and TRBJ2-2; no definite D call. CDR3 sequence reads: CASSQDLVSGELFF. The CDR3 DNA sequence: TGTGCCAGCAGCCAAGATCTAGTTAGCGGGGAGCTGTTTTTT.